A selection of T cell receptor beta chains follows, all from one sample in a study of T cells in Graves' hyperthyroidism and ophthalmopathy. A single record per CDR3 protein comes from TCRdb applying MiXCR to the multiplex PCR reads. The sample shows over 500,000 distinct CDR3 sequences, less than 15% of them seen only once. The sample was blood. These receptors all stem from a woman aged 40 to 49 with Graves' hyperthyroidism. The CDR3 runs from the conserved cysteine through the conserved F or W. A D gene is named only where the DNA matches it firmly. Clone size appears in some rows only: once, few, many, or a class for an expanded clone.

abundance	v_gene	d_gene	j_gene	CDR3nt	CDR3aa
.	TRBV9	TRBD1	TRBJ2-2	TGTGCCAGCAGCGCCGATCCAGGGGGCGCGTCTGGGGAGCTGTTTTTT	CASSADPGGASGELFF
many	TRBV6-2/TRBV6-3	.	TRBJ1-4	TGTGCCAGCAGTTATCCGACGCTAGCAACTAATGAAAAACTGTTTTTT	CASSYPTLATNEKLFF
many	TRBV7-6	.	TRBJ2-1	TGTGCCAGCAGCCGGGACTCCAGAGATGAGCAGTTCTTC	CASSRDSRDEQFF
many	TRBV20-1	TRBD2	TRBJ2-3	TGCAGTGCCGAGAATCGGGCGGGAGTGACAGATACGCAGTATTTT	CSAENRAGVTDTQYF
many	TRBV28	.	TRBJ2-5	TGTGCCAGCAGCACTCAAGGAGTGGGAGGTAAAGAGACCCAGTACTTC	CASSTQGVGGKETQYF
.	TRBV19	.	TRBJ1-4	TGTGCCAGTAGCCAAACTAATGAAAAACTGTTTTTT	CASSQTNEKLFF
many	TRBV20-1	TRBD2	TRBJ2-1	TGCAGTGCTAGAGACCTTGGACTAGTTCGAGGCAATGAGCAGTTCTTC	CSARDLGLVRGNEQFF
.	TRBV3-1	TRBD1	TRBJ2-7	TGTGCCAGCAGCCAAGACGGGACAGGCTACGAGCAGTACTTC	CASSQDGTGYEQYF
.	TRBV30	TRBD1	TRBJ1-5	TGTGCCTGGAGCTTTGGAGGGACAGGGGGGCCGCCCCAGCATTTT	CAWSFGGTGGPPQHF
many	TRBV7-3	.	TRBJ1-1	TGTGCCAGCAGCTCAGACGGCAACACTGAAGCTTTCTTT	CASSSDGNTEAFF
few	TRBV6-1	TRBD2	TRBJ2-3	TGTGCCAGCAGTCCCCCTGCTAGCGGGAGAACAGATACGCAGTATTTT	CASSPPASGRTDTQYF
.	TRBV5-1	.	TRBJ2-5	TGCGCCAGCAGCTTGGCTGTAACAGAGAAAGAGACCCAGTACTTC	CASSLAVTEKETQYF
.	TRBV25-1	TRBD1	TRBJ2-6	TGTGCCAGCAGCCCAGCCTCCGGGACAGGGGTTCAAGGGGCCAACGTCCTGACTTTC	CASSPASGTGVQGANVLTF
.	TRBV24-1	.	TRBJ2-2	TGTGCCACCAGTGAATCCGGGAACCGGGCCGGGGAGCTGTTTTTT	CATSESGNRAGELFF
many	TRBV28	.	TRBJ2-7	TGTGCCACCCGGACGGATACCTACGAGCAGTACTTC	CATRTDTYEQYF
many	TRBV27	TRBD2	TRBJ2-7	TGTGCCAGCAGCGGGACTAGCGGGAGACTAGGCGAGCAGTACTTC	CASSGTSGRLGEQYF
.	TRBV7-8	TRBD1	TRBJ1-1	TGTGCCAGCAGTGAAAGGCAGGGGGCCCACACTGAAGCTTTCTTT	CASSERQGAHTEAFF
many	TRBV30	TRBD1	TRBJ1-5	TGTGCCTGGAAGGGACAGGGTAGTCAGCCCCAGCATTTT	CAWKGQGSQPQHF
many	TRBV24-1	TRBD1	TRBJ2-1	TGTGCCACCAGTGATCCGGGGACAGCAAACAATGAGCAGTTCTTC	CATSDPGTANNEQFF
few	TRBV2	.	TRBJ2-7	TGTGCCAGCAGTGAAGTTCTCTACGAGCAGTACTTC	CASSEVLYEQYF
many	TRBV3-1	.	TRBJ2-2	TGTGCCAGCAGCAAGAGTGGCGGGGAGCTGTTTTTT	CASSKSGGELFF
.	TRBV27	.	TRBJ1-6	TGTGCCAGCACCAAGACGGCCTCGAGGAATTCACCCCTCCACTTT	CASTKTASRNSPLHF
many	TRBV20-1	.	TRBJ2-2	TGCAGTGCTAGTGGGGACCTAATGAACACCGGGGAGCTGTTTTTT	CSASGDLMNTGELFF
many	TRBV20-1	.	TRBJ2-3	TGCAGTGCTAGAGATGGACTTCCAGACGGTGCAGATACGCAGTATTTT	CSARDGLPDGADTQYF
many	TRBV20-1	.	TRBJ2-3	TGCAGTGCGTCGGGACTGCCGGGCAGCGATACGCAGTATTTT	CSASGLPGSDTQYF
many	TRBV18	.	TRBJ2-1	TGTGCCAGCTCACACGCCAACCGACAGGAGACGCCCTCCTACAATGAGCAGTTCTTC	CASSHANRQETPSYNEQFF
.	TRBV6-1	.	TRBJ2-1	TGTGCCAGCAGTGATTGGACGGGTACAGGGAATGAGCAGTTCTTC	CASSDWTGTGNEQFF
.	TRBV7-2	.	TRBJ2-2	.	CASSFGTRTPGSCFF
.	TRBV2	TRBD1	TRBJ2-7	TGTGCCAGCAGTGGCTTTGTGGGACAGGGGAACCACGAGCAGTACTTC	CASSGFVGQGNHEQYF
few	TRBV29-1	.	TRBJ2-7	TGCAGCGTCAAGGGAGACTCCTACGAGCAGTACTTC	CSVKGDSYEQYF
many	TRBV7-8	.	TRBJ2-3	TGTGCCAGCAGCTTCGGACAGGGAGGGCGCGCAGATACGCAGTATTTT	CASSFGQGGRADTQYF
many	TRBV2	.	TRBJ2-3	TGTGCCAGCAGTGACGATATTTCTAGCACAGATACGCAGTATTTT	CASSDDISSTDTQYF
many	TRBV27	TRBD1	TRBJ1-2	TGTGCCAGCAGCGACAGGGGAAGAGGCTACACCTTC	CASSDRGRGYTF
many	TRBV3-1	TRBD2	TRBJ2-1	TGTGCCAGCAGCCAGAGGACTAGCCCAATTTTTGAGCAGTTCTTC	CASSQRTSPIFEQFF
many	TRBV6-1	.	TRBJ1-2	TGTGCCAGCAGTGAAGACCTCAGGGGTAACTATGGCTACACCTTC	CASSEDLRGNYGYTF
many	TRBV6-1	.	TRBJ1-5	TGTGCCAGCAGTGAGGGGGCCGACAATCAGCCCCAGCATTTT	CASSEGADNQPQHF
.	TRBV10-3	TRBD2	TRBJ2-3	TGTGCCGTCAGTGTTGGCGGGGGAAGAGATACGCAGTATTTT	CAVSVGGGRDTQYF
few	TRBV18	TRBD1	TRBJ2-5	TGTGCCAGCTCAGCGCCGGGACAGGGTATGCGGAAAGAGACCCAGTACTTC	CASSAPGQGMRKETQYF
.	TRBV27	TRBD2	TRBJ2-3	TGTGCCAGCAGAGCGGGAGAGTCCACAGATACGCAGTATTTT	CASRAGESTDTQYF
few	TRBV12-3/TRBV12-4	TRBD2	TRBJ2-1	TGTGCCAGCAGCAGACTAGCGGGAGGGCTGGGAGAGGCGTTCTTC	CASSRLAGGLGEAFF